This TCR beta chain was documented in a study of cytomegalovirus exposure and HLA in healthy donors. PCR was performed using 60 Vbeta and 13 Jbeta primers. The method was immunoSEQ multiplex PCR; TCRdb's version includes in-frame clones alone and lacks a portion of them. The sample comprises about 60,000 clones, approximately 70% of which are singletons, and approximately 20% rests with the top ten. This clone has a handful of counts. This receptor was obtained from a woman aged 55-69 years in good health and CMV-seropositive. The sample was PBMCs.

Here the CDR3 reads CASSPRGGAFSYEQYF. The CDR3 DNA follows: TGTGCCAGCAGTCCTCGGGGAGGGGCGTTCTCCTACGAGCAGTACTTC. The chain joins TRBV25-1 to TRBJ2-7; TRBD2 aligns across 7 bases. The V gene's germline CDR1 is MGHDK and CDR2 SYGVNS. The CDR3 contains 16 residues. J lost 0 bases, V lost 5 bases, and 10 bases had no gene match.